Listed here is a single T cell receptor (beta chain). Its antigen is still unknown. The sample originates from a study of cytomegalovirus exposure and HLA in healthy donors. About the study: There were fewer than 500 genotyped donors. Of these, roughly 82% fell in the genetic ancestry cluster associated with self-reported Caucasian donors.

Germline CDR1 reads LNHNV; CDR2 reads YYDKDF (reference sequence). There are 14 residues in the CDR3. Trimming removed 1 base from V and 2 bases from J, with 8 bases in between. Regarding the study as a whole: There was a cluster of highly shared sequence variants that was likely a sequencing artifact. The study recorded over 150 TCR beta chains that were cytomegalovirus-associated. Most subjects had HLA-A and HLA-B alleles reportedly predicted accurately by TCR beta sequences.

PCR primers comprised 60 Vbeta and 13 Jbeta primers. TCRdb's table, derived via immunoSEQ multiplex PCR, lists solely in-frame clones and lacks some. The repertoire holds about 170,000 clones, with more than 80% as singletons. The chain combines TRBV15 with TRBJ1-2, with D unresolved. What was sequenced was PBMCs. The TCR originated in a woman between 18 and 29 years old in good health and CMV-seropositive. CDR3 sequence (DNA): TGTGCCACCAGCAGAGGTCCGGGGAACTATGGCTACACCTTC. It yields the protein CATSRGPGNYGYTF.